Listed below are T cell receptor beta chains from one sample, sequenced in a study of blood T cell repertoires in COVID-19. Here immunoSEQ multiplex PCR was the method, and the copy in TCRdb shows in-frame clones only, minus some. The data contain more than 200,000 clones, 88% of them singletons. Material: peripheral blood. These receptors all stem from a human donor in a cohort sampled during active COVID-19. CDR3s include the opening cysteine and the closing phenylalanine or tryptophan. A D gene is named only where the DNA matches it firmly. The listing skips clone size in some rows; elsewhere it reads once, few, many or a size class.

J	V	size	D	DNA	CDR3
TRBJ2-1	TRBV7-9	-	TRBD2	TGTGCCAGCAGCACTCGGGGAGGCGGGGGGGATTACAATGAGCAGTTCTTC	CASSTRGGGGDYNEQFF
TRBJ1-6	TRBV19	few	TRBD1	TGTGCCAGTAGTACGAACACAGGGGGAGTTTCACCCCTCCACTTT	CASSTNTGGVSPLHF
TRBJ2-7	TRBV7-2	-	-	TGTGCCAGCAGCTCAATGACCCCGGGTACGTCCGAGCAGTACTTC	CASSSMTPGTSEQYF
TRBJ2-7	TRBV11-2	-	-	TGTGCCAGCAGCTTAGACCCTCAGGTCCCCAACGAGCAGTACTTC	CASSLDPQVPNEQYF
TRBJ2-7	TRBV6-5	-	TRBD2	TGTGCCAGCAGGCGGGCGGGACTACCAGCCGAGCAGTACTTC	CASRRAGLPAEQYF
TRBJ1-5	TRBV4-1	-	-	TGCGCCAGCAGCCTCCGGGATAATCAGCCCCAGCATTTT	CASSLRDNQPQHF
TRBJ2-2	TRBV6-2/TRBV6-3	-	TRBD1	TGTGCCAGCAGCCATAGACAGGGGGCTTCGAACGGGGAGCTGTTTTTT	CASSHRQGASNGELFF
TRBJ1-2	TRBV27	-	TRBD1	TGTGCCAGCTTTCCGTCCGGACAGGGAGCTAACTATGGCTACACCTTC	CASFPSGQGANYGYTF
TRBJ2-3	TRBV11-1	-	TRBD2	TGTGCCAGCAGCTTACTAGCGGGAGTTGTGGCAGATACGCAGTATTTT	CASSLLAGVVADTQYF
TRBJ1-2	TRBV7-9	few	-	TGTGCCAGCAGCCTAACAGGGTTGCATGGCTACACCTTC	CASSLTGLHGYTF
TRBJ2-3	TRBV5-4	once	-	TGTGCCAGCAGCTTGGGACGGGACTCACAGTATTTT	CASSLGRDSQYF
TRBJ2-6	TRBV2	-	-	TGTGCCAGCTGGGGAACTTTATGGGGGGGCGCCTCTGGGGCCAACGTCCTGACTTTC	CASWGTLWGGASGANVLTF
TRBJ2-7	TRBV6-6	-	TRBD1	TGTGCCAGCACCCCGACAGGGAGTGAGCAGTACTTC	CASTPTGSEQYF
TRBJ2-5	TRBV19	-	-	TGTGCCAGTAGCCCCCCCCAGAGCGGACTGGGGGAGACCCAGTACTTC	CASSPPQSGLGETQYF
TRBJ2-1	TRBV21-1	once	-	TGTGCCAGCAGCAAAGAAGCCGGACTAGCGGGAGGAGCCCTGGGCAATGAGCAGTTCTTC	CASSKEAGLAGGALGNEQFF
TRBJ2-4	TRBV5-8	-	-	TGTGCCAGCAGCTTGGGACAAGAAAACATTCAGTACTTC	CASSLGQENIQYF
TRBJ1-4	TRBV13	-	-	TGTGCCAGCAGTTTGGGGGGAAAACTGTTTTTT	CASSLGGKLFF
TRBJ1-4	TRBV25-1	-	TRBD1	TGTGCCAGCAGGGGACAGGGCGGGGGGGAAAAACTGTTTTTT	CASRGQGGGEKLFF
TRBJ2-3	TRBV5-1	-	-	TGCGCCAGCAGCTCGCCGGACACCACAGATACGCAGTATTTT	CASSSPDTTDTQYF
TRBJ1-4	TRBV6-6	-	-	TGTGCCAGCAGTTACTGGCAGGGTCGAGAAAAACTGTTTTTT	CASSYWQGREKLFF
TRBJ2-7	TRBV3-1/TRBV3-2	once	TRBD1	TGTGCCAGCAGCCAAGGGACAGGGGGCGCCTACGAGCAGTACTTC	CASSQGTGGAYEQYF
TRBJ2-7	TRBV5-4	once	TRBD1	TGTGCCAGCAGCTTGGCAGGGACAGGGGGTTACTCCTACGAGCAGTACTTC	CASSLAGTGGYSYEQYF
TRBJ2-3	TRBV5-1	-	-	TGCGCCAGCAGCTTAATGCAGGGCGCAGATACGCAGTATTTT	CASSLMQGADTQYF
TRBJ1-1	TRBV19	-	TRBD1	TGTGCCAGTAGTATCGGGACAGGGTGGACTGAAGCTTTCTTT	CASSIGTGWTEAFF
TRBJ2-7	TRBV28	-	TRBD2	TGTGCCAGCAGTTTACTAGCGGGAGCTGAAAACGAGCAGTACTTC	CASSLLAGAENEQYF
TRBJ2-6	TRBV28	-	-	TGTGCCAGCAGTCTATTCAACTCTGGGGCCAACGTCCTGACTTTC	CASSLFNSGANVLTF
TRBJ2-7	TRBV5-1	-	TRBD2	TGCGCCAGCAGCCCTGGGGCGGGAGATCTCTACGAGCAGTACTTC	CASSPGAGDLYEQYF
TRBJ1-5	TRBV29-1	-	-	TGCAGCGTTATGGAGGGGGGGGGCGCGGGTCAGCCCCAGCATTTT	CSVMEGGGAGQPQHF
TRBJ2-1	TRBV9	-	TRBD1	TGTGCCAGCACAACAGGGGGCTCCTACAATGAGCAGTTCTTC	CASTTGGSYNEQFF
TRBJ2-7	TRBV4-2	-	-	TGTGCCAGCAGCCGGACCGGGGGGCGCAGCTCCTACGAGCAGTACTTC	CASSRTGGRSSYEQYF
TRBJ2-6	TRBV6-2/TRBV6-3	-	-	TGTGCCAGCAGTTACTTTAGTTTATCTGGGGCCAACGTCCTGACTTTC	CASSYFSLSGANVLTF
TRBJ1-1	TRBV7-2	-	TRBD1	TGTGCCAGCAGCTGGACAGGCCTCAACACTGAAGCTTTCTTT	CASSWTGLNTEAFF
TRBJ1-5	TRBV27	-	-	TGTGCCAGCAGTTTACTCCCAGGGGAAAGTCAGCCCCAGCATTTT	CASSLLPGESQPQHF
TRBJ2-1	TRBV14	-	-	-	CASSQSLWDFRGNEQFF
TRBJ2-2	TRBV7-9	-	TRBD1	TGTGCCAGCAGACCCATCCCCGACAGGGGGTCTCGCACCGGGGAGCTGTTTTTT	CASRPIPDRGSRTGELFF
TRBJ1-5	TRBV10-3	-	TRBD1	TGTGCCATCAGTGAGCCGGGACAGGGTGGAGCCCAGCATTTT	CAISEPGQGGAQHF
TRBJ2-7	TRBV5-4	-	TRBD1	TGTGCCAGCAGCGTGGACAGGGCCCTCCCCTACGAGCAGTACTTC	CASSVDRALPYEQYF
TRBJ2-7	TRBV5-6	-	TRBD1	TGTGCCAGCAGCTTATACCAGGGACAGGTGCCGTACGAGCAGTACTTC	CASSLYQGQVPYEQYF
TRBJ2-5	TRBV7-9	-	-	TGTGCCAGCAGCTCCCCGGGACTCGGAGAGACCCAGTACTTC	CASSSPGLGETQYF
TRBJ1-3	TRBV16	-	-	TGTGCCAGCAGCCCTGGGACAACTGGAAACACCATATATTTT	CASSPGTTGNTIYF
TRBJ1-4	TRBV30	-	-	TGTGCCTGGAGTGTATGGGGGGATGAAAAACTGTTTTTT	CAWSVWGDEKLFF
TRBJ1-2	TRBV5-1	-	TRBD1	TGCGCCAGCAGCTTTGACAGGGCTAACTATGGCTACACCTTC	CASSFDRANYGYTF
TRBJ2-5	TRBV27	-	-	TGTGCCAGCAGTTCCCCGCCCGGGATCGGGGAGACCCAGTACTTC	CASSSPPGIGETQYF
TRBJ2-1	TRBV4-3	-	-	TGCGCCAGCAGCCAAGGGTCCACTGCGGGGGCGGGCCATGAGCAGTTCTTC	CASSQGSTAGAGHEQFF
TRBJ1-2	TRBV7-9	-	TRBD1	TGTGCCAGCAGCTTCGCAGGGGGCGATGGCTACACCTTC	CASSFAGGDGYTF